This paragraph reports one T cell receptor (beta chain). Its antigen is undetermined. The same CDR3 also results from other DNA sequences found in this sample. Described treatment: approximately 18 received Ad26.COV2.S at low or high dose, single or two shots; 5 received placebo; per-sample allocation not given. Day 63 after the first injection of vaccine or placebo was the sampling time. V was cut by 3 bases and J by 5 bases, with 16 bases left in between. Germline V CDR1 and CDR2: GTSNPN, SVGIG (reference sequence). CDR3 length equals 15 residues. Repertoires were generated with immunoSEQ multiplex PCR, while TCRdb's copy carries only in-frame clones and drops some. The sample includes roughly 380,000 clones, around 87% seen only once; the top ten take about 3.4%. This entry belongs to a study of Ad26.COV2.S vaccination and SARS-CoV-2 variants. The study, taken as a whole, reports: Vaccinees displayed broader spike-specific TCR repertoires than placebo recipients.

This chain connects TRBV30 to TRBJ2-2; perhaps TRBD2 as D (6 bases). The specimen was peripheral blood, collected in a trial of Ad26.COV2.S vaccine versus placebo. The sequence was obtained from a person aged 18-60 years who received the Ad26.COV2.S COVID-19 vaccine or a placebo. CDR3 sequence (DNA): TGTGCCTGGAGAAGGGTGGGGCGGGAAACCGGGGAGCTGTTTTTT. It specifies CAWRRVGRETGELFF.